Listed below are T cell receptor beta chains from one sample, sequenced in a study of T-cell memory formation after mild COVID-19. TCRdb ran MiXCR on the 5' RACE reads and lists one entry per CDR3 protein. Seen here are some 320,000 distinct CDR3 sequences, around a sixth observed once, and the top ten hold around 24%. The sequencing input was PBMCs or a T cell subset sorted from them (not recorded which). The receptors shown here come from a man between 18 and 29 years old who had mild COVID-19 (a few samples of this study predate the infection). Cell type and time point are not known. Each CDR3 is given with its conserved first and last residue. A D gene is named only where the DNA matches it firmly. Size is omitted from some rows. Given values are once, few, many or a class for expanded clones.

. . TRBJ1-5 TRBV9 CASSVAGGNQPQHF TGTGCCAGCAGCGTAGCTGGGGGAAATCAGCCCCAGCATTTT
TRBD2 few TRBJ2-4 TRBV7-9 CATPREGERTKNIQYF TGTGCCACTCCCAGGGAGGGAGAGAGGACCAAAAACATTCAGTACTTC
TRBD1 few TRBJ2-2 TRBV12-3/TRBV12-4 CASSWTGGMIGELFF TGTGCCAGCAGTTGGACAGGGGGCATGATCGGGGAGCTGTTTTTT
TRBD1 . TRBJ1-2 TRBV6-5 CASSSGQGTGGYTF TGTGCCAGCAGTTCTGGACAGGGGACTGGTGGCTACACCTTC
. few TRBJ1-1 TRBV10-3 CAIRAGASTEAFF TGTGCCATCAGGGCAGGGGCGAGCACTGAAGCTTTCTTT
TRBD1 few TRBJ2-5 TRBV7-9 CASSELGQGIQETQYF TGTGCCAGCAGCGAGTTGGGACAGGGGATCCAAGAGACCCAGTACTTC
TRBD1 . TRBJ2-1 TRBV2 CASIDPGGAHNEQFF TGTGCCAGCATCGACCCAGGGGGCGCCCACAATGAGCAGTTCTTC
. few TRBJ2-7 TRBV18 CASSPSRGRGGHEQYF TGTGCCAGCTCACCGAGTCGAGGCAGGGGTGGTCACGAGCAGTACTTC
. few TRBJ1-4 TRBV9 CASSVGAVTNEKLFF TGTGCCAGCAGCGTAGGGGCAGTGACTAATGAAAAACTGTTTTTT
TRBD2 . TRBJ2-2 TRBV4-2 CASSQDPLSGGAGELFF TGTGCCAGCAGCCAAGATCCCCTTAGCGGGGGGGCCGGGGAGCTGTTTTTT
. . TRBJ1-1 TRBV5-4 CASSLDGYTEAFF TGTGCCAGCAGCTTGGACGGCTACACTGAAGCTTTCTTT
TRBD2 . TRBJ2-3 TRBV2 CASSRGLVGDTQYF TGTGCCAGCAGTCGGGGACTAGTGGGAGATACGCAGTATTTT
TRBD2 few TRBJ2-5 TRBV20-1 CSARVFSGGTETQYF TGCAGTGCTAGAGTTTTTAGCGGGGGGACGGAGACCCAGTACTTC
. . TRBJ2-3 TRBV7-2 CASSFPGGALDTQYF TGTGCCAGCAGCTTCCCAGGGGGGGCTCTAGATACGCAGTATTTT
. . TRBJ2-3 TRBV5-4 CASSLCTDTQYF TGTGCCAGCAGCTTGTGCACAGATACGCAGTATTTT
. . TRBJ1-1 TRBV4-3 CASSRRGNTEAFF TGCGCCAGCAGCCGCCGGGGGAACACTGAAGCTTTCTTT
. . TRBJ2-7 TRBV7-8 CASRLEGVKYYEQYF TGTGCCAGCAGGCTAGAGGGAGTTAAGTACTACGAGCAGTACTTC
TRBD1 . TRBJ1-6 TRBV7-3 CASSLDRGTSPLHF TGTGCCAGCAGCTTGGACAGGGGGACTTCACCCCTACACTTT
. . TRBJ2-3 TRBV5-1 CASSSGTRRTDTQYF TGCGCCAGCAGCTCGGGGACCCGCCGCACAGATACGCAGTATTTT
. . TRBJ2-5 TRBV5-1 CASTGQDQETQYF TGCGCCAGCACTGGGCAGGACCAAGAGACCCAGTACTTC
TRBD1 few TRBJ1-4 TRBV20-1 CSANRDRRNEKLFF TGCAGTGCGAACCGGGACAGGCGTAATGAAAAACTGTTTTTT
. many TRBJ1-6 TRBV11-2 CASSLSLEGYRPLHF TGTGCCAGCAGCTTATCGTTGGAGGGTTATCGGCCCCTCCACTTT
. few TRBJ1-1 TRBV7-8 CASSLGAHLEGTEAFF TGTGCCAGCAGCTTAGGGGCACATCTCGAGGGGACTGAAGCTTTCTTT
. . TRBJ1-6 TRBV27 CATQDGRSSYNSPLHF TGTGCCACCCAGGACGGACGGAGCTCCTATAATTCACCCCTCCACTTT
. . TRBJ1-5 TRBV24-1 CATSDTTTWGGSIVRPQHF TGTGCCACCAGTGACACGACTACTTGGGGAGGAAGTATTGTACGGCCCCAGCATTTT